The clone carrying this TCR beta chain appeared a few times. Its antigen is unknown. CDR3 length equals 13 residues. Germline CDR1 KGHSH, CDR2 LQKENI. V was cut by 6 bases and J by 5 bases, with 13 bases left in between. This specimen belongs to a study of human T cells and chemical hapten exposure. The wider study: Skin of the upper inner arm, approximately 2 cm by approximately 2 cm, received 2% DPC for sensitization.

Noted time point: patch test 3, about 24 weeks after DPC sensitization. The treatment here: therapeutic diphenylcyclopropenone sensitization with weekly scalp DPC. The study's findings and limits: All donors were alopecia patients, so their immunity may differ from that of healthy people. Significantly greater numbers of large CDR3 similarity clusters came from expanded TCRs than from controls.

As handled by the study authors: Samples ranged from roughly 20,000 to 750,000 TCRs, with a median of approximately 96,000. TCRdb re-analysed the RACE reads in MiXCR, keeping a single row per CDR3 protein. The authors' filters were not applied to this entry. Of approximately 60,000 distinct CDR3 sequences in the sample, 11% were seen once. The starting material was whole blood, obtained in connection with sensitization to the hapten diphenylcyclopropenone (DPC). This clonotype originated in a woman in her twenties or thirties with alopecia areata. Some clones in this sample may be carry-over from other donors' samples. The gene calls are TRBV18 and TRBJ1-2; tentative D call: TRBD1 (6 bases). The CDR3 sequence: CASSTDRSYGYTF. As DNA, the CDR3 is TGTGCCAGCTCGACGGACAGATCGTATGGCTACACCTTC.